This TCR beta chain was recorded in a study of neurological immune-mediated disorders. General study results and limits: The absence of any CDR3 amino acid sequence shared by expanded clones across subjects suggests that repertoires were private in all groups. HTLV-1-associated myelopathy had the most TCR clonal expansion, while multiple sclerosis had the least, a level that fell below healthy controls.

Noted time point: technical triplicate 1. TCRdb analysed the 5' RACE reads with MiXCR anew, one entry per CDR3 protein. Of 20,000 to 30,000 distinct CDR3 sequences in the sample, over 10% are singletons; the top ten hold 4.5% to 5.5%. V was clipped by 6 bases and J by 0 bases, with 18 bases between them. Per the germline V gene, CDR1 is MDHEN and CDR2 is SYDVKM. CDR3 length: 17 amino acids. This clonotype came up many times. The target antigen is unknown. The sample consisted of CD4+ T cells from blood. The sequence came from a female donor with HTLV-1-associated myelopathy (HAM/TSP). The V and J genes are TRBV28 and TRBJ1-3, with D tentatively TRBD1 (6 bases). The CDR3, as DNA: TGTGCCAGCAGAGGACTGACAGGAACTCTCTCTGGAAACACCATATATTTT. Protein: CASRGLTGTLSGNTIYF. The entire variable domain, with the rest obtained from reference TRBV28 and TRBJ1-3, is as follows: DVKVTQSSRYLVKRTGEKVFLECVQDMDHENMFWYRQDPGLGLRLIYFSYDVKMKEKGDIPEGYSVSREKKERFSLILESASTNQTSMYLCASRGLTGTLSGNTIYFGEGSWLTVV.